The 30 T cell receptor beta chains in this list originate from one sample, sequenced in a study of blood T cell repertoires in COVID-19. Clones were sequenced by immunoSEQ multiplex PCR, and TCRdb holds only the in-frame ones, with some missing. The repertoire holds roughly 100,000 clones, 87% seen once, with around 2% in the top ten. Sequencing input: peripheral blood. These receptors were obtained from a middle-aged man with active COVID-19.

This clone was recorded once. The rearrangement uses TRBV12-3 or TRBV12-4 and TRBJ1-3, with TRBD1 matching over 7 bases. The CDR3 is made up of 12 amino acids. J gave up 10 bases and V 6 bases, and 6 bases lay outside the gene matches. CDR3 residues: CASSQTGETIYF. Written as DNA, the CDR3 is TGTGCCAGCAGCCAAACAGGGGAGACCATATATTTT.

This rearrangement joins TRBV4-3 to TRBJ1-5; no firm D call. This CDR3 comprises 14 residues. V was cut by 1 base and J by 6 bases, with 10 bases left in between. CDR1 is LGHNA, CDR2 YSLEER, per germline. The CDR3 reads CASSQGSGGQPQHF. The CDR3 nucleotides are TGCGCCAGCAGCCAAGGGTCAGGAGGTCAGCCCCAGCATTTT.

The sample holds one count of this clone. The V gene is TRBV19, the J gene TRBJ2-1; TRBD2 aligns across 10 bases. CDR3 size: 13 residues. The germline CDR1 and CDR2 sequences are LNHDA and SQIVND (reference sequence). J lost 7 bases, V lost 9 bases, and 6 bases had no gene match. CDR3 residues: CASGTSVGNEQFF. CDR3 sequence (DNA): TGTGCCAGCGGGACTAGCGTCGGGAATGAGCAGTTCTTC.

The chain joins TRBV5-1 to TRBJ1-4, with 8 bases fitting TRBD1. In germline, CDR1 is SGHRS, CDR2 YFSETQ. V trimming: 4 bases; J trimming: 7 bases; junction bases outside the gene matches: 6. There are 14 residues in the CDR3. The CDR3 DNA is TGCGCCAGCAGCCCCCCAGGGGGCTCTGAAAAACTGTTTTTT. Amino acid sequence: CASSPPGGSEKLFF.

Here the CDR3 reads CASSLLTSGTGNTEAFF. The CDR3 nucleotides are TGTGCCAGCAGCCTCCTTACCTCCGGGACAGGTAACACTGAAGCTTTCTTT. This sequence joins TRBV14 and TRBJ1-1, with 8 bases lining up with TRBD1. Germline values: CDR1 SGHDN, CDR2 FVKESK. The CDR3 has 17 amino acids. The V gene end was trimmed by 4 bases and the J gene end by 2 bases; junction bases not matched to a gene: 12.

The chain links TRBV9 to TRBJ2-6; no clear D gene. From germline, CDR1 is SGDLS and CDR2 YYNGEE. The CDR3 is 15 amino acids. Trimming shortened V by 0 bases and J by 4 bases, and 8 bases separated the two germline ends. CDR3 DNA: TGTGCCAGCAGCGTAGGTGGCTCGGGGGCCAACGTCCTGACTTTC. This translates into CASSVGGSGANVLTF.

J is TRBJ1-2 and V is TRBV27, with 11 bases aligning to TRBD1. V was clipped by 4 bases and J by 4 bases; unmatched bases: 2. From germline, CDR1 is MNHEY and CDR2 SMNVEV (reference sequence). The CDR3 contains 14 residues. The CDR3 coding sequence is TGTGCCAGCAGTTCAGGGACAGGGGGCTATGGCTACACCTTC. This sequence encodes CASSSGTGGYGYTF.

The chain has TRBV7-2 and TRBJ2-1, with 13 nucleotides matching TRBD2. Germline V gives CDR1 SGHTA, CDR2 FQGNSA. The CDR3 consists of 17 residues. J lost 6 bases, V lost 4 bases, and 9 bases had no gene match. This CDR3 reads CASSSRLAGGRFNEQFF. Here the CDR3 DNA reads TGTGCCAGCAGCTCCCGACTAGCGGGGGGCCGATTCAATGAGCAGTTCTTC. Full variable domain (outside the CDR3, taken from reference TRBV7-2 and TRBJ2-1): GAGVSQSPSNKVTEKGKDVELRCDPISGHTALYWYRQSLGQGLEFLIYFQGNSAPDKSGLPSDRFSAERTGGSVSTLTIQRTQQEDSAVYLCASSSRLAGGRFNEQFFGPGTRLTVL.

The CDR3 is CASQGWGNEKLFF. Written as DNA, the CDR3 is TGTGCCAGCCAGGGGTGGGGTAATGAAAAACTGTTTTTT. The V and J genes are TRBV4-2 and TRBJ1-4, with D maybe TRBD1 (6 bases). The V gene's germline CDR1 is LGHNA and CDR2 YNFKEQ. The germline V and J ends were trimmed by 8 bases and 4 bases, with 11 bases remaining between them. The CDR3 length is 13 residues.

The rearrangement links TRBV2 to TRBJ2-3; 7 bases match TRBD2. Unmatched junction bases numbered 6, after V lost 4 bases and J lost 8 bases. The CDR3 length is 13 residues. Looked up from germline, CDR1 is SNHLY and CDR2 is FYNNEI. The CDR3 DNA reads TGTGCCAGCAGTGTGGGGGGGTTGAGTACGCAGTATTTT. Amino acid sequence: CASSVGGLSTQYF.

This chain links TRBV7-9 with TRBJ1-1, with 12 positions matching TRBD1. V lost 9 bases to trimming and J lost 6 bases; unmatched junction nucleotides: 5. In germline, CDR1 is SEHNR, CDR2 FQNEAQ (reference sequence). This CDR3 has 13 residues. The CDR3: CASGGQGASEAFF. The CDR3 DNA reads TGTGCCAGTGGGGGACAGGGGGCTTCTGAAGCTTTCTTT.

The chain uses TRBV11-2 and TRBJ2-4; no clear D. There are 15 residues in the CDR3. Germline values: CDR1 SGHAT, CDR2 FQNNGV. Trimming removed 5 bases at V and 0 bases at J, with 11 bases between. The CDR3 here is CASSVRGLAKNIQYF. In DNA, the CDR3 is TGTGCCAGCAGCGTGCGAGGATTAGCCAAAAACATTCAGTACTTC.

CDR3 loop: CASSLRQTDTEAFF. CDR3 coding DNA: TGTGCCAGCAGCTTAAGACAGACGGACACTGAAGCTTTCTTT. This chain connects TRBV13 to TRBJ1-1; maybe TRBD1 (5 bases). Germline assignment: CDR1 PRHDT and CDR2 FYEKMQ (reference sequence). The CDR3 totals 14 residues. Trimming pared 2 bases from V and 3 bases from J, leaving 10 bases between.

The chain carries TRBV27 and TRBJ1-2; D perhaps matches TRBD1 (6 bases). The CDR3 has 15 residues. Germline lookup yields CDR1 MNHEY and CDR2 SMNVEV (reference sequence). The V gene lost 3 bases and the J gene lost 0 bases, with 11 bases spanning the gap. The DNA for the CDR3 is TGTGCCAGCAGTTTTACAGGGCTAGCTAACTATGGCTACACCTTC. Protein sequence: CASSFTGLANYGYTF.

The rearrangement joins TRBV6-1 to TRBJ1-2; D remains ambiguous. Germline V gene lookup returns CDR1 MNHNS and CDR2 SASEGT. V lost 3 bases and J lost 6, with 14 bases in between. The CDR3 is made up of 14 amino acids. CDR3 coding DNA: TGTGCCAGCAGTGAGGCAGGAGGTTTGGATGGCTACACCTTC. This translates into CASSEAGGLDGYTF.

V and J are TRBV11-2 and TRBJ2-3; 10 bases are a match to TRBD2. Germline V gives CDR1 SGHAT, CDR2 FQNNGV. The CDR3 covers 19 residues. J lost 0 bases, V lost 7 bases, and 16 bases had no gene match. The CDR3 here is CASTYVKGSGGRSTDTQYF. In DNA, the CDR3 is TGTGCCAGCACCTATGTCAAGGGTAGCGGGGGGCGGAGCACAGATACGCAGTATTTT.

This clone was detected once. The gene calls are TRBV7-3 and TRBJ2-3; weak D call: TRBD2 (6 bases). Germline assignment: CDR1 SGHTA and CDR2 FQGTGA. The CDR3 covers 14 residues. Trimming pared 5 bases from V and 0 bases from J, leaving 9 bases between. Here the CDR3 reads CASSPGTSTDTQYF. In DNA form, the CDR3 reads TGTGCCAGCAGCCCCGGGACTAGCACAGATACGCAGTATTTT.

The V and J genes are TRBV4-2 and TRBJ2-7; no reliable D call. Trimming pared 1 base from V and 3 bases from J, leaving 7 bases between. The CDR3 length is 13 residues. Germline CDR1 and CDR2: LGHNA and YNFKEQ. CDR3 sequence reads: CASSQVQNYEQYF. The CDR3 DNA reads TGTGCCAGCAGCCAAGTACAGAACTACGAGCAGTACTTC.

J is TRBJ2-3 and V is TRBV5-1, with D unresolved. Germline lookup yields CDR1 SGHRS and CDR2 YFSETQ. V was shortened by 0 bases and J by 0 bases, with 8 bases between the two germline ends. The CDR3 totals 15 residues. The CDR3 sequence: CASSLDPLSTDTQYF. The CDR3 region has the DNA TGCGCCAGCAGCTTGGACCCTCTAAGCACAGATACGCAGTATTTT.

This clone is labeled as medium-sized. The rearrangement joins TRBV9 to TRBJ1-2; no reliable D call. Germline CDR1 SGDLS, CDR2 YYNGEE. Trimming took 4 bases from V and 5 from J, leaving 21 bases between them. The CDR3 totals 16 residues. This chain's CDR3 is CASSPELSQMRYGYTF. Written as DNA, the CDR3 is TGTGCCAGCAGCCCCGAATTGTCCCAAATGAGGTATGGCTACACCTTC.

V is TRBV7-9 and J is TRBJ2-7; TRBD2 aligns across 7 bases. V shed 5 bases and J 7 bases; nucleotides not matched to a gene: 11. This CDR3 is 14 amino acids long. CDR1 SEHNR and CDR2 FQNEAQ come from the germline V gene (reference sequence). CDR3 coding DNA: TGTGCCAGCAGCCTAAGTATCCCGGGGGGAGAGCAGTACTTC. It translates to CASSLSIPGGEQYF.

This clone turned up a few times. V and J are TRBV11-3 and TRBJ1-3, with a tentative D call TRBD1 (6 bases). Germline CDR1 and CDR2: SGHNT and YENEEA. The V and J ends lost 5 bases and 4 bases respectively, with 9 bases between them. The CDR3 loop spans 13 amino acids. The CDR3 bases are TGTGCCAGCAGCCACGGACAGGGAAACACCATATATTTT. It yields the protein CASSHGQGNTIYF.

The chain uses TRBV6-5 and TRBJ1-3; D gene uncertain. This CDR3 spans 15 amino acids. Germline V gene sequence: CDR1 MNHEY, CDR2 SVGAGI. V lost 5 bases, J lost 2 bases, and 13 bases lay in between. The CDR3 protein is CASSQSGFPGNTIYF. The CDR3 nucleotides read TGTGCCAGCAGTCAATCGGGGTTCCCTGGAAACACCATATATTTT.

CDR3 loop: CASSLRGGRVTFTDTQYF. Written as DNA, the CDR3 is TGTGCCAGCAGCTTGAGGGGGGGCCGAGTCACATTCACAGATACGCAGTATTTT. J is TRBJ2-3 and V is TRBV5-6; D possibly corresponds to TRBD2 (7 bases). V was pared by 1 base and J by 2 bases, with 20 bases between. Germline V gene lookup returns CDR1 SGHDT and CDR2 YYEEEE. This CDR3 region has 18 residues.

DNA for the CDR3: TGCGCCAGCAGCTCCTCCACCGGGGAGCTGTTTTTT. Residues: CASSSSTGELFF. The rearrangement uses TRBV5-1 and TRBJ2-2, with D hard to call. V was cut by 3 bases and J by 4 bases, with 4 bases left in between. This CDR3 region has 12 residues. Germline CDR1 reads SGHRS; CDR2 reads YFSETQ.

The chain couples TRBV11-1 to TRBJ1-4; 10 bases map to TRBD1. The germline CDR1 and CDR2 sequences are SGHAT and FQDESV (reference sequence). V lost 5 bases, J lost 7 bases, and 4 bases stayed unmatched. The CDR3 has 14 residues. The CDR3 region has the DNA TGTGCCAGCAGCCTGACAGGGGGCGTTGAAAAACTGTTTTTT. It encodes CASSLTGGVEKLFF.

The rearrangement joins TRBV7-9 to TRBJ2-1, with 13 bases lining up with TRBD2. The CDR3 contains 16 residues. With 5 bases clipped from V and 8 bases from J, the junction kept 9 bases outside the gene matches. In germline, CDR1 is SEHNR, CDR2 FQNEAQ (reference sequence). The CDR3 nucleotides are TGTGCCAGCAGCCCACTAGCGGGGGGGGGAATACATGAGCAGTTCTTC. Protein sequence: CASSPLAGGGIHEQFF.

On this clone itself: One end of the junction fails to match germline, which may point to a read error. V and J are TRBV7-7 and TRBJ2-2; 11 bases are a match to TRBD1. This CDR3 is built from 17 residues. Looked up from germline, CDR1 is SSHAT and CDR2 is FNYEAQ (reference sequence). CDR3 protein: CASSSSPGQGDTGELFF. DNA of the CDR3: TGTGCTAGCAGTTCTTCACCGGGACAGGGGGACACCGGGGAGCTGTTTTTT.

The rearrangement joins TRBV5-4 to TRBJ2-7; possibly TRBD1 for D (5 bases). Germline-derived CDR1 and CDR2 are SGHNT and YYREEE (reference sequence). The CDR3 runs to 14 residues. V gave up 4 bases and J gave up 2 bases, with 13 bases separating them. The CDR3 DNA is TGTGCCAGCAGCCCTAGGGGATCAACCTACGAGCAGTACTTC. Its translation is CASSPRGSTYEQYF.

The genes are TRBV19 and TRBJ2-3, with 7 positions matching TRBD1. The CDR3 is made up of 16 amino acids. The germline V gene has CDR1 LNHDA and CDR2 SQIVND (reference sequence). Trimming removed 3 bases from V and 5 bases from J; junction bases left unmatched: 11. CDR3 in DNA: TGTGCCAGTAGTATCGCCCAGACAGGGATGGGAGATACGCAGTATTTT. Translating gives CASSIAQTGMGDTQYF.